The clone carrying this T cell receptor beta chain was recorded a few times. V was shortened by 1 base and J by 9 bases, with 10 bases between the two germline ends. Germline assignment: CDR1 MNHNS and CDR2 SASEGT. The CDR3 has 14 amino acids. This sample is drawn from a study of identical twins. MiXCR, run by TCRdb on the 5' RACE reads, gives a single entry per CDR3 protein. The sample lists a few hundred thousand distinct CDR3 sequences, about 12% occurring once. This same sample was also part of a study on yellow fever vaccine responses in identical twins.

The V gene is TRBV6-1, the J gene TRBJ1-6; D might be TRBD1 (6 bases). The specimen was memory (CD45RO+) T cells sorted from blood. The clonotype comes from a woman aged 18-35 years in good health. CDR3 nucleotides: TGTGCCAGCAGTGAAGGGACAGCATCTTCACCCCTCCACTTT. As protein: CASSEGTASSPLHF.